This is a list of T cell receptor beta chains from one sample in a study of CXCR3-negative and CXCR3-positive naive CD8 T cells. Reprocessing the 5' RACE reads, TCRdb reports a single entry for every CDR3 protein and omits DNA. This sample's clone table lists 8,000 or so distinct CDR3 sequences. What was sequenced was naive CXCR3- CD8+ T cells from blood. Source of these receptors: a human donor in good health. Some clones in this sample may be carry-over from other donors' samples. The CDR3 runs from the conserved cysteine through the conserved F or W. The order of the fields is V gene, clone size, J gene, CDR3 protein. Clone size is stated in some rows and not others, as once, few, many or a class when expanded.

v_gene: TRBV3-1
abundance: NA
j_gene: TRBJ1-2
CDR3aa: CASSIGDGYTF

v_gene: TRBV29-1
abundance: NA
j_gene: TRBJ2-7
CDR3aa: CSVGHSYEQYF

v_gene: TRBV3-1
abundance: NA
j_gene: TRBJ1-1
CDR3aa: CASSSGTHTEAFF

v_gene: TRBV29-1
abundance: medium-sized
j_gene: TRBJ2-1
CDR3aa: CSGAISGRYNEQFF

v_gene: TRBV21-1
abundance: medium-sized
j_gene: TRBJ2-2
CDR3aa: CASSFLGTGAGDHTGELFF

v_gene: TRBV29-1
abundance: medium-sized
j_gene: TRBJ1-2
CDR3aa: CSVEVRDTPHYGYTF

v_gene: TRBV29-1
abundance: NA
j_gene: TRBJ2-5
CDR3aa: CSAGLAGSGETQYF

v_gene: TRBV10-1
abundance: NA
j_gene: TRBJ2-7
CDR3aa: CASSEGTEAYEQYF

v_gene: TRBV20-1
abundance: medium-sized
j_gene: TRBJ2-7
CDR3aa: CSASSSSSYEQYF

v_gene: TRBV10-3
abundance: medium-sized
j_gene: TRBJ2-4
CDR3aa: CAISDNDRGINIQYF

v_gene: TRBV2
abundance: medium-sized
j_gene: TRBJ2-7
CDR3aa: CASSPQGAYEQYF

v_gene: TRBV12-5
abundance: medium-sized
j_gene: TRBJ2-5
CDR3aa: CASGLSISGRTETQYF

v_gene: TRBV23-1
abundance: NA
j_gene: TRBJ2-1
CDR3aa: CASSQSGQYNEQFF

v_gene: TRBV2
abundance: NA
j_gene: TRBJ1-2
CDR3aa: CASSASKATGFDYGYTF